Shown below are 13 T cell receptor beta chains from a single sample sequenced in a study of tissue T cells after allogeneic stem cell transplantation. TCRdb's copy holds only in-frame clones and misses some; the assay was immunoSEQ multiplex PCR. The sample lists around 2,000 clones, roughly 48% occurring once. This sample's time point: mouse harvest day 14 after allogeneic transplant. The graft held 10^6 splenic CD5+ T cells and 10^7 T-cell-depleted bone marrow cells. Sample: liver tissue. The receptors were gathered from a female BALB/c mouse given C57BL/6 T cells with graft-versus-host disease after an allogeneic hematopoietic cell transplant.

Notes on this clone: The junction does not match germline at one end; this may be a read error. Gene names denote mouse genes. From the germline J gene comes the end of the CDR3, since the read stops 1 residue before it. V is TRBV13-1 and J is TRBJ2-3; D is possibly TRBD1 or TRBD2 (5 bases each). This CDR3 is built from 15 residues. Germline V gene sequence: CDR1 NSHNY, CDR2 SYGAGN. CDR3 sequence reads: CPSSDARGGPETLYF. The part of the CDR3 DNA that was read is TGTCCCAGCAGTGATGCGAGGGGCGGTCCAGAAACGCTGTAT.

With respect to this clone: Here the gene names and germline are mouse. Sequencing ends 1 residue short of the CDR3 end; the germline J gene provides the rest. V is TRBV26 and J is TRBJ2-7; 10 nucleotides match TRBD1. Germline CDR1 reads KGHPV; CDR2 reads FQNQEV (reference sequence). Unmatched junction bases numbered 2, after V lost 2 bases and J lost 7 bases. The CDR3 consists of 13 residues. The CDR3 reads CASSLDRGREQYF. The sequenced CDR3 bases are TGTGCCAGCAGTCTGGACAGGGGGCGGGAACAGTAC.

Remarks on this clone: The gene symbols are mouse symbols. The read terminates 1 residue before the CDR3 end, so the remaining end is supplied by the germline J gene. V is TRBV12-1 and J is TRBJ1-4, with D perhaps matching TRBD1 (6 bases). The CDR3 has 15 residues. The V gene lost 4 bases and the J gene lost 0 bases, with 11 bases spanning the gap. CDR1 and CDR2 from the germline V gene are SGHSN and HYEKVE. The CDR3 region is CASSPGQISNERLFF. The sequenced CDR3 bases are TGTGCCAGCTCCCCGGGACAAATTTCCAACGAAAGATTATTT.

Only one count was recorded for this clone. Mouse names are used for the genes. The read comes to an end 1 residue before the CDR3 does, leaving the germline J gene to fill in the end. The J gene is TRBJ1-1, the V gene TRBV16, with 8 bases that match TRBD1. Per the germline V gene, CDR1 is SGHSA and CDR2 is FRNQAP. CDR3 length equals 13 residues. V lost 1 base to trimming and J lost 6 bases; unmatched junction nucleotides: 1. The part of the CDR3 DNA that was read is TGTGCAAGCAGCTTAGTGACAGGGGCAGAAGTCTTC. Its translation is CASSLVTGAEVF. The CDR3 in full is CASSLVTGAEVFF.

Points on this clone: Gene and germline names: mouse. The observed sequence ends 1 residue before the CDR3 terminus, with the missing tail filled in from the germline J gene. The V gene is TRBV12-1, the J gene TRBJ2-4; no definite D call. Trimming cost V 3 bases and J 0 bases, with 9 bases left between them. The V gene's germline CDR1 is SGHSN and CDR2 HYEKVE. The CDR3 is 14 residues long. This CDR3 reads CASSNDESQNTLYF. The part of the CDR3 DNA that was read is TGTGCCAGCTCTAACGACGAAAGTCAAAACACCTTGTAC.

In regard to this clone: Here the gene names and germline are mouse. Here the CDR3 reads CTCSAERGSSYEQYF. The DNA read from the CDR3 is TGCACCTGCAGTGCAGAGAGGGGGAGCTCCTATGAACAGTAC. The chain is built from TRBV1 and TRBJ2-7, with D possibly matching TRBD1 (6 bases). The sequenced fragment ends 1 residue before the CDR3 boundary, so the rest is inferred from the germline J gene. This CDR3 comprises 15 residues. The ends were cut back, 0 bases at V and 0 bases at J, with 9 bases in the middle. CDR1 and CDR2 (germline): NSQYPW, LRSPGD (reference sequence).

This clone counts as medium-sized (0.01 to 0.1%). Each gene name is a mouse one. Read sequence stops 1 residue before the CDR3 end, and the germline J gene provides the missing end. This chain links TRBV13-1 with TRBJ2-3; D is unclear. Trimming removed 3 bases from V and 0 bases from J, with 8 bases in between. Germline V gene sequence: CDR1 NSHNY, CDR2 SYGAGN. The CDR3 sequence is 14 residues long. The chain's CDR3 is CASSGAGSAETLYF. The CDR3 bases that were read are TGTGCCAGCAGTGGGGCGGGTAGTGCAGAAACGCTGTAT.

A note on this clone: Gene names and germline match the mouse. The read finishes 1 residue shy of the CDR3 end, and the germline J gene is used to complete it. The genes are TRBV13-3 and TRBJ1-6, with 9 bases matching TRBD1. TRBJ1-6 is identified as an open reading frame with a role that is uncertain. After removal of 4 bases from V and 7 bases from J, the junction contained 3 bases not matched to a gene. The CDR3 runs to 14 residues. Germline V gene data show CDR1 as NNHDY and CDR2 as SYVADS. CDR3 sequence reads: CASSRQGGNSPLYF. Incomplete CDR3 DNA: TGTGCCAGCAGTCGACAGGGGGGGAATTCGCCCCTCTAC.

About this clone: Gene names are the mouse ones. The CDR3 extends 1 residue past the end of the read, so its final part is completed from the germline J gene. The V and J genes are TRBV13-3 and TRBJ2-7; D might be TRBD1 (6 bases). Deletions cut 2 bases from V and 7 bases from J, with 10 bases between. Germline CDR1 and CDR2: NNHDY and SYVADS. The CDR3 is 12 amino acids. Incomplete CDR3 DNA: TGTGCCAGCAGTGACAGGGGAGGGGAACAGTAC. It translates to CASSDRGGEQY. The full CDR3 sequence reads CASSDRGGEQYF.

With regard to this clone: Mouse names are used for the genes. Partial CDR3 DNA: TGTGCCAGCAGTCTGGGCAGGGGAGATGAACAGTAC. Translated, it gives CASSLGRGDEQY. From start to end, the CDR3 is CASSLGRGDEQYF. The rearrangement joins TRBV24 to TRBJ2-7; possible D gene TRBD1, 6 bases. The read comes to an end 1 residue before the CDR3 does, leaving the germline J gene to fill in the end. The CDR3 is 13 amino acids. Trimming stripped 2 bases from V and 5 bases from J, with 10 bases between. Germline CDR1 is KGHTA and CDR2 is FRNEEI.

Relative to its sample, this clone is medium-sized. Any gene name here is a mouse gene name. The CDR3 is CASSLPDRGPGNTLYF. The sequenced part of the CDR3 DNA is TGTGCCAGCTCTCTCCCGGACAGGGGGCCTGGAAATACGCTCTAT. The chain employs TRBV12-2 and TRBJ1-3; 11 bases fit TRBD1. The CDR3 end lies 1 residue beyond the end of the read and is filled in from the germline J gene. The germline V gene encodes CDR1 SGHLS and CDR2 HYDKME. This CDR3 contains 16 residues. The V and J ends lost 0 bases and 2 bases, in that order; junction bases with no gene match: 2. Combining the CDR3 with reference TRBV12-2 and TRBJ1-3 gives the whole variable domain NSGVVQSPRYIIKGKGERSILKCIPISGHLSVAWYQQTQGQELKFFIQHYDKMERDKGNLPSRFSVQQFDDYHSEMNMSALELEDSAVYFCASSLPDRGPGNTLYFGEGSRLIVV.

About this clone itself: Each gene name is a mouse one. The read comes to an end 1 residue before the CDR3 does, leaving the germline J gene to fill in the end. The chain recombines TRBV4 with TRBJ2-5; 9 nucleotides agree with TRBD1. Unmatched junction bases numbered 6, after V lost 5 bases and J lost 6 bases. This CDR3 is built from 14 residues. Germline CDR1 LGHDT, CDR2 YNNKQL (reference sequence). Partial CDR3 DNA: TGTGCCAGCAGCGCCTGGGACAGGGAGGACACCCAGTAC. This sequence encodes CASSAWDREDTQY. The full CDR3 protein is CASSAWDREDTQYF. Full variable domain (missing parts from reference TRBV4 and TRBJ2-5): ETAVFQTPNYHVTQVGNEVSFNCKQTLGHDTMYWYKQDSKKLLKIMFSYNNKQLIVNETVPRRFSPQSSDKAHLNLRIKSVEPEDSAVYLCASSAWDREDTQYFGPGTRLLVL.

As for this clone: The gene names given are mouse names. The CDR3 end falls 1 residue outside the read, so it is completed with the germline J gene. This rearrangement joins TRBV13-3 to TRBJ2-5, with unresolved D. There are 12 residues in the CDR3. V was trimmed by 2 bases and J by 11 bases, leaving 12 bases between them. Germline lookup yields CDR1 NNHDY and CDR2 SYVADS. CDR3: CASSEASYDQYF. CDR3 DNA (partial): TGTGCCAGCAGTGAGGCCTCCTATGACCAGTAC.